This T cell receptor beta chain derives from a study of early T cells in non-severe SARS-CoV-2 infection. Via MiXCR, TCRdb re-called the 5' RACE reads, giving one row per CDR3 protein. The table shows tens of thousands of distinct CDR3 sequences, with around 5.6% occurring only once. This clonotype was found a few times. Sequencing was carried out using whole blood. The TCR comes from an adult who was a healthcare worker with PCR-confirmed SARS-CoV-2 infection or an uninfected control (not recorded which).

CDR3 sequence: CASRTGLTNEKLFF. The DNA of the CDR3 is TGTGCCAGCAGGACAGGGCTAACTAATGAAAAACTGTTTTTT. The rearrangement joins TRBV12-3 or TRBV12-4 to TRBJ1-4; 7 nucleotides agree with TRBD1. The V segment lost 6 bases and the J segment 1 base; nucleotides outside the gene matches: 2. The CDR3 extends over 14 amino acids.